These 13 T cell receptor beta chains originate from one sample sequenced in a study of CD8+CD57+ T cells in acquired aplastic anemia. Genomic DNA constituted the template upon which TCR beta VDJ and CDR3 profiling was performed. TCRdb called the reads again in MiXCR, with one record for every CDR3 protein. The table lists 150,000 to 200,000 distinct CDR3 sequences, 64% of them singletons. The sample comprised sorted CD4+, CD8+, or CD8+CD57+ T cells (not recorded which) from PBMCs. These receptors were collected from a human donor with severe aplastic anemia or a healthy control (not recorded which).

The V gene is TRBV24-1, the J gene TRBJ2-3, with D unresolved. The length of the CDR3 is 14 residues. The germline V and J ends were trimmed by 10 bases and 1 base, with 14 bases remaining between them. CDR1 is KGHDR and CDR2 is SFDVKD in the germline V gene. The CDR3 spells CATTGPGRTDTQYF. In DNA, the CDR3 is TGTGCCACAACCGGGCCCGGGCGCACAGATACGCAGTATTTT.

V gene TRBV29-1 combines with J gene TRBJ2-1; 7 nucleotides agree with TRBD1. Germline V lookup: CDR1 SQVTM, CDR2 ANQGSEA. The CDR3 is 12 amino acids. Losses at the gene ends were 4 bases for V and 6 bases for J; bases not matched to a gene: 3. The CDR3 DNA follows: TGCAGCGTTGTGCACAGGGGCAATGAGCAGTTCTTC. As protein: CSVVHRGNEQFF.

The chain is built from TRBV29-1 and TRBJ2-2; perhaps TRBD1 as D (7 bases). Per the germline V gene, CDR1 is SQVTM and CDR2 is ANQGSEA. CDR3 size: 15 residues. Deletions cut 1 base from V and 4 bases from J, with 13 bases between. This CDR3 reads CSVEGGRGVTGELFF. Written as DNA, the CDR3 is TGCAGCGTTGAAGGGGGCAGGGGGGTCACCGGGGAGCTGTTTTTT.

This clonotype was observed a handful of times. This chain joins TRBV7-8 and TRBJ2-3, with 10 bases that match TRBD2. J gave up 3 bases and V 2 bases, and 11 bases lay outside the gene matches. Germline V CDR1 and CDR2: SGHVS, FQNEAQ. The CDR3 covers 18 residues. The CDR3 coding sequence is TGTGCCAGCAGCTTATCCGGGTGGGCGACTAGCGGGACAGATACGCAGTATTTT. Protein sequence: CASSLSGWATSGTDTQYF.

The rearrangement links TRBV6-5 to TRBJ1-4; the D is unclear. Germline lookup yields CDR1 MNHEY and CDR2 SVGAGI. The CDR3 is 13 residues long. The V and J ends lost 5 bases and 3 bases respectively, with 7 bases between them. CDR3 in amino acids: CASSHGANEKLFF. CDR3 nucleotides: TGTGCCAGCAGTCACGGGGCTAATGAAAAACTGTTTTTT.

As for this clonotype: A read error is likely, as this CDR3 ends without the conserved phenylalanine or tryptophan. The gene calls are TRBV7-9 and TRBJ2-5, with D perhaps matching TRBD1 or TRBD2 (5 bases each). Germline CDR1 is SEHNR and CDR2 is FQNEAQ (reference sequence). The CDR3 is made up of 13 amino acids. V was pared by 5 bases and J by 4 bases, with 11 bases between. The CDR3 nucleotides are TGTGCCAGCAGCCCCCCTGGGGGAGAGACCCAGTACTTA. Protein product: CASSPPGGETQYL.

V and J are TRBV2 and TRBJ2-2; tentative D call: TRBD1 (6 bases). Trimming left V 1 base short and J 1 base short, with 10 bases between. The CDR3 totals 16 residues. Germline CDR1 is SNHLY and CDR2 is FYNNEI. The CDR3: CASSEVGQMNTGELFF. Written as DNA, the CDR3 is TGTGCCAGCAGTGAAGTAGGACAGATGAACACCGGGGAGCTGTTTTTT.

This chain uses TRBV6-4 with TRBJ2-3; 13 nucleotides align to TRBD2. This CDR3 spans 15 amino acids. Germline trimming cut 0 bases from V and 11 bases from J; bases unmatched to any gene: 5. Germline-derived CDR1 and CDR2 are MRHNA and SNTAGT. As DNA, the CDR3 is TGTGCCAGCAGTGACTCGACTAGCGGGGGGAATGAGCAGTATTTT. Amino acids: CASSDSTSGGNEQYF.

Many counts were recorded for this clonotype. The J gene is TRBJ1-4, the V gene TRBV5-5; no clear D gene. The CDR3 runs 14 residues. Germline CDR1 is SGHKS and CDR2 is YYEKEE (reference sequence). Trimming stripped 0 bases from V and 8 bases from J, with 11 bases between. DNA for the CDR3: TGTGCCAGCAGCTTGGGGCTCCTCAAGGAAAAACTGTTTTTT. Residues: CASSLGLLKEKLFF.

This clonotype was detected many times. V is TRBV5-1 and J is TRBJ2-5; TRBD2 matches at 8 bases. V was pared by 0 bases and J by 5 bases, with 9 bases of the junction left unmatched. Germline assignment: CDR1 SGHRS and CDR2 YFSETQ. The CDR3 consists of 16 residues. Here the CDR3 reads CASSLDSSGVGETQYF. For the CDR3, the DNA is TGCGCCAGCAGCTTGGATAGTAGCGGGGTGGGTGAGACCCAGTACTTC.

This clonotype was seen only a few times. The CDR3 sequence: CASSTTSGRMHEQYF. As DNA, the CDR3 is TGTGCCAGCAGCACAACTAGCGGGAGGATGCACGAGCAGTACTTC. The chain is built from TRBV7-2 and TRBJ2-7; 12 nucleotides agree with TRBD2. The CDR3 runs to 15 residues. The germline gives CDR1 SGHTA, CDR2 FQGNSA. V was pared by 5 bases and J by 5 bases, with 7 bases of the junction left unmatched.

The CDR3 bases are TGTGCCAGCAGCCATTTGGGACAGGGGGGGTACGAGCAGTACTTC. Its protein is CASSHLGQGGYEQYF. The chain is built from TRBV7-9 and TRBJ2-7, with 11 nucleotides matching TRBD1. CDR3 length: 15 amino acids. Germline V gene data show CDR1 as SEHNR and CDR2 as FQNEAQ (reference sequence). V lost 5 bases to trimming and J lost 4 bases; unmatched junction nucleotides: 7.

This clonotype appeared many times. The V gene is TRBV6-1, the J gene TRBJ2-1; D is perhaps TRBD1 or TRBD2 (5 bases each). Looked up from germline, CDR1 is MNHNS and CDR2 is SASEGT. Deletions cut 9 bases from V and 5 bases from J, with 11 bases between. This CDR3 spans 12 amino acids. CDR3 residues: CASTGTNNEQFF. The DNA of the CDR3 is TGTGCCAGTACCGGGACCAACAATGAGCAGTTCTTC.